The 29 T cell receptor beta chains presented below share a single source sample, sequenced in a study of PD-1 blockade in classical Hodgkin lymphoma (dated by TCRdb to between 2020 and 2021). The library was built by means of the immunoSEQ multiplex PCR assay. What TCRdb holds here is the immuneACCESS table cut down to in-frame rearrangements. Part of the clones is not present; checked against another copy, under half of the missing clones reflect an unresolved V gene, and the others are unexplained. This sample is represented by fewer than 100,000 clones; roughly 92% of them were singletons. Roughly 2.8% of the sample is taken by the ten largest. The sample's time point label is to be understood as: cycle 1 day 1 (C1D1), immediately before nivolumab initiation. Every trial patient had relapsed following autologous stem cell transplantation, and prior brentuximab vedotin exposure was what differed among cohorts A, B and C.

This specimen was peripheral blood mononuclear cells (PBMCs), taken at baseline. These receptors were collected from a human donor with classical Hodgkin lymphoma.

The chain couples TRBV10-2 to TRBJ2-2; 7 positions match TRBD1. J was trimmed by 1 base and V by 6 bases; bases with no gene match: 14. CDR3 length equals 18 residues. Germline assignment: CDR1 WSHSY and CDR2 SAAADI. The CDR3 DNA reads TGCGCCAGCAGACGAAGCTTCGCCCGGGACAGGAACACCGGGGAGCTGTTTTTT. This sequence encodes CASRRSFARDRNTGELFF.

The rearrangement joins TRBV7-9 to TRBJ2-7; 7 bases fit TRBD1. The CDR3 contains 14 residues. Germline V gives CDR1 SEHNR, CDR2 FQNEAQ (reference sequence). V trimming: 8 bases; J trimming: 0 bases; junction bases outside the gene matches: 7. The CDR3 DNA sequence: TGTGCCAGCGACAGGACAGGTAGCTCCTACGAGCAGTACTTC. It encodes CASDRTGSSYEQYF.

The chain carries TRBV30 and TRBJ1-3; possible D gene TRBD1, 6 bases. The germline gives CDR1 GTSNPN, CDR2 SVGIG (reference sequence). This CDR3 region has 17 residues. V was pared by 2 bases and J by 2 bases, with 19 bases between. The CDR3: CAWSTLGPGVAGNTIYF. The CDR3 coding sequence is TGTGCCTGGAGTACCCTCGGGCCAGGGGTAGCTGGAAACACCATATATTTT. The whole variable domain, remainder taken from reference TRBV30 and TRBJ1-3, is SQTIHQWPATLVQPVGSPLSLECTVEGTSNPNLYWYRQAAGRGLQLLFYSVGIGQISSEVPQNLSASRPQDRQFILSSKKLLLSDSGFYLCAWSTLGPGVAGNTIYFGEGSWLTVV.

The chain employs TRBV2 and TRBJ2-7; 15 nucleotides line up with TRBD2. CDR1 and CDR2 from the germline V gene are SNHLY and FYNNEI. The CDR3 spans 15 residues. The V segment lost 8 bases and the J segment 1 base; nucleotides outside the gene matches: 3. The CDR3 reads CASGTSGGTSYEQYF. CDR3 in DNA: TGTGCCAGCGGGACTAGCGGGGGGACGTCCTACGAGCAGTACTTC.

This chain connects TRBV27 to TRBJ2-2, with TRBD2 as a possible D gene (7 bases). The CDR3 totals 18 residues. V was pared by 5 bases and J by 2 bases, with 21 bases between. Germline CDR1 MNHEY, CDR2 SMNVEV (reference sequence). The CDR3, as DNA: TGTGCCAGCAGTCTAAGGGGGGGAATGGCCACCAACACCGGGGAGCTGTTTTTT. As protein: CASSLRGGMATNTGELFF.

CDR3 DNA: TGCAGCGTTGAGCTCGCTGAGGAAGGCTACACCTTC. Translation: CSVELAEEGYTF. The chain joins TRBV29-1 to TRBJ1-2; the D is unclear. V shed 3 bases and J shed 8 bases, with 13 bases lying between them. The germline V gene has CDR1 SQVTM and CDR2 ANQGSEA. The CDR3 loop spans 12 amino acids. The whole variable domain, remainder taken from reference TRBV29-1 and TRBJ1-2, is SAVISQKPSRDICQRGTSLTIQCQVDSQVTMMFWYRQQPGQSLTLIATANQGSEATYESGFVIDKFPISRPNLTFSTLTVSNMSPEDSSIYLCSVELAEEGYTFGSGTRLTVV.

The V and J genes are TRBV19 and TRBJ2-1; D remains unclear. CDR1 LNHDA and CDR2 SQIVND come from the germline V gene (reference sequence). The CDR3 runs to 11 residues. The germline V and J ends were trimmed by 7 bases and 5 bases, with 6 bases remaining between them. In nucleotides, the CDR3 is TGTGCCAGTACTAGAAACAATGAGCAGTTCTTC. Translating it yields CASTRNNEQFF. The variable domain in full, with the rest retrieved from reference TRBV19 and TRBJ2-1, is DGGITQSPKYLFRKEGQNVTLSCEQNLNHDAMYWYRQDPGQGLRLIYYSQIVNDFQKGDIAEGYSVSREKKESFPLTVTSAQKNPTAFYLCASTRNNEQFFGPGTRLTVL.

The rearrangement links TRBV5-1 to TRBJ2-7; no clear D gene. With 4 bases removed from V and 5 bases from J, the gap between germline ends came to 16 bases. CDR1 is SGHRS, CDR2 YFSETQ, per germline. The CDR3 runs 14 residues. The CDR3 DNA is TGCGCCAGCAGCCGGGCCTCTTATGCGGACGAGCAGTACTTC. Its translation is CASSRASYADEQYF.

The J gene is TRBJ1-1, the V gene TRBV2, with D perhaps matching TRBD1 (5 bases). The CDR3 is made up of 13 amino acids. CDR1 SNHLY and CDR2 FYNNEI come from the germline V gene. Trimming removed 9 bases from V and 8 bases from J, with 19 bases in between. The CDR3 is CASWGRLLEEAFF. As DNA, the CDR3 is TGTGCCAGTTGGGGCAGGTTATTAGAGGAAGCTTTCTTT. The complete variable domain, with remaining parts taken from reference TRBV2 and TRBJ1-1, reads EPEVTQTPSHQVTQMGQEVILRCVPISNHLYFYWYRQILGQKVEFLVSFYNNEISEKSEIFDDQFSVERPDGSNFTLKIRSTKLEDSAMYFCASWGRLLEEAFFGQGTRLTVV.

The DNA for the CDR3 is TGTGCCAGCAGTTATGCAGGGCATGCTGAAAAACTGTTTTTT. Amino acid sequence: CASSYAGHAEKLFF. V gene TRBV28 combines with J gene TRBJ1-4; maybe TRBD1 (5 bases). The CDR3 sequence is 14 residues long. Germline CDR1 is MDHEN and CDR2 is SYDVKM. The V end was cut by 4 bases, the J end by 7 bases, with 13 bases between.

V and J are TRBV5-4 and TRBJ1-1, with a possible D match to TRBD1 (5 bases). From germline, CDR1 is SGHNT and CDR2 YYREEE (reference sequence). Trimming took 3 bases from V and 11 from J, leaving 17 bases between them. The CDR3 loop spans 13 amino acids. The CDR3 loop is CASSSGEDLRAFF. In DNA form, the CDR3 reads TGTGCCAGCAGCTCGGGGGAGGATCTAAGGGCTTTCTTT.

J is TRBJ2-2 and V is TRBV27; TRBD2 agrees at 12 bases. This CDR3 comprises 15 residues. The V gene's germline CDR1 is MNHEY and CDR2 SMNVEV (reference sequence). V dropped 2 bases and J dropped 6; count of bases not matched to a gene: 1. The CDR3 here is CASSLASGRAGELFF. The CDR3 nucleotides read TGTGCCAGCAGTTTAGCTAGCGGGAGGGCCGGGGAGCTGTTTTTT.

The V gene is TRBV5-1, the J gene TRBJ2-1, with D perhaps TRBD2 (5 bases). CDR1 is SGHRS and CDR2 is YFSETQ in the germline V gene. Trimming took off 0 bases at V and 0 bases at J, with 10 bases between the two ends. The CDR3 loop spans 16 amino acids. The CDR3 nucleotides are TGCGCCAGCAGCTTGGCCCTTAGCGACTCCTACAATGAGCAGTTCTTC. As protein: CASSLALSDSYNEQFF.

The CDR3 region has the DNA TGCGCCAGCAGCCAAATAGCGGGATCCTACAATGAGCAGTTCTTC. As protein: CASSQIAGSYNEQFF. This chain uses TRBV4-1 with TRBJ2-1; 8 bases align to TRBD2. Germline V gene lookup returns CDR1 MGHRA and CDR2 YSYEKL. V lost 2 bases to trimming and J lost 1 base; unmatched junction nucleotides: 1. The CDR3 is 15 amino acids.

CDR3 loop: CASSMETGEVGYTF. The CDR3 DNA reads TGTGCCAGCAGCATGGAAACAGGGGAGGTAGGCTACACCTTC. The chain carries TRBV21-1 and TRBJ1-2; TRBD1, as called in the table, went unchecked against the DNA. TRBV21-1 is reported as a pseudogene. The CDR3 extends over 14 amino acids.

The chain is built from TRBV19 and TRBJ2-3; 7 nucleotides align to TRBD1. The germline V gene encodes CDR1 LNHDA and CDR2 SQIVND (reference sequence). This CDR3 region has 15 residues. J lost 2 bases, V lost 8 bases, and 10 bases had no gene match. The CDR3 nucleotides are TGTGCCAGTTCGGTAAGACAGGGCCCCACAGATACGCAGTATTTT. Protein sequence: CASSVRQGPTDTQYF.

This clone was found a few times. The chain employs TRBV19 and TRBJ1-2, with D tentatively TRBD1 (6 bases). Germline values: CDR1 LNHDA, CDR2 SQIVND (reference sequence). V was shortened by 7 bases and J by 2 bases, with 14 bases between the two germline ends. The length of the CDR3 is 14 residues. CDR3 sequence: CASMGRGPNYGYTF. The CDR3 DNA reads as TGTGCCAGTATGGGTCGGGGGCCGAACTATGGCTACACCTTC.

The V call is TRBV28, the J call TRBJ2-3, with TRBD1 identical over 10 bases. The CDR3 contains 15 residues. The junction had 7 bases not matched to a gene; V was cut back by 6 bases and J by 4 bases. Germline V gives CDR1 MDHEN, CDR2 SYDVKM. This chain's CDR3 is CASSSRTGGPDTQYF. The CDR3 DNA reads TGTGCCAGCAGCTCCCGGACAGGGGGGCCAGATACGCAGTATTTT.

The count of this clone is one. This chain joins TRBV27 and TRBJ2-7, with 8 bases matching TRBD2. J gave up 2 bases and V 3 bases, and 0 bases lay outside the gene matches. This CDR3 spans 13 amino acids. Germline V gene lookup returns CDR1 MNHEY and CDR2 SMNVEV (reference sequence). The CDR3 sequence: CASSFGRAYEQYF. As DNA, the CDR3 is TGTGCCAGCAGTTTCGGGAGGGCCTACGAGCAGTACTTC.

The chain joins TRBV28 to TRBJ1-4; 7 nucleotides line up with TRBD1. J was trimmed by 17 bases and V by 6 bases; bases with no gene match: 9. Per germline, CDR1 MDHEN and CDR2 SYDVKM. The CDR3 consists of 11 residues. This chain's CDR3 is CASRSSGQTFF. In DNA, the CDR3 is TGTGCCAGCAGATCGTCGGGACAGACTTTTTTT.

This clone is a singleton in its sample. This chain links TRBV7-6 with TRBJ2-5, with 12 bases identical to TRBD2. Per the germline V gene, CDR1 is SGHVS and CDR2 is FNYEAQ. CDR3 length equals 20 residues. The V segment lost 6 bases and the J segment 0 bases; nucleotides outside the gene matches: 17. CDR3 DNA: TGTGCCAGCAGATACATCCCCTGGTCTAGCGGGAGGGGAGACCAAGAGACCCAGTACTTC. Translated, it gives CASRYIPWSSGRGDQETQYF.

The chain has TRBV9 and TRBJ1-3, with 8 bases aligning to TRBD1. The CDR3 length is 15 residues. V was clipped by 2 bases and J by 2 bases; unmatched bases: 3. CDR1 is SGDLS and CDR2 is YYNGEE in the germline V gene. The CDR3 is CASSVDRGTGNTIYF. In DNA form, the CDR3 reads TGTGCCAGCAGCGTCGACAGGGGCACTGGAAACACCATATATTTT. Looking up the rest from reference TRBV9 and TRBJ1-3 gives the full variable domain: DSGVTQTPKHLITATGQRVTLRCSPRSGDLSVYWYQQSLDQGLQFLIQYYNGEERAKGNILERFSAQQFPDLHSELNLSSLELGDSALYFCASSVDRGTGNTIYFGEGSWLTVV.

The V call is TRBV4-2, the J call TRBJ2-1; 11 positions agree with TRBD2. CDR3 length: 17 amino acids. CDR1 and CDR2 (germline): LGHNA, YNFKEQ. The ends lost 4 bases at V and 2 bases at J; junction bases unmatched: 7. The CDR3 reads CASSRIGTSGAYNEQFF. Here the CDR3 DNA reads TGTGCCAGCAGCCGCATCGGGACTAGCGGAGCCTACAATGAGCAGTTCTTC.

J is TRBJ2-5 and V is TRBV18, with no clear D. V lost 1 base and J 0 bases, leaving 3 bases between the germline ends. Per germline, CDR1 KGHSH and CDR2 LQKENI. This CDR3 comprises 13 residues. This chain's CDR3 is CASSPLHQETQYF. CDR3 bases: TGTGCCAGCTCACCACTCCACCAAGAGACCCAGTACTTC.

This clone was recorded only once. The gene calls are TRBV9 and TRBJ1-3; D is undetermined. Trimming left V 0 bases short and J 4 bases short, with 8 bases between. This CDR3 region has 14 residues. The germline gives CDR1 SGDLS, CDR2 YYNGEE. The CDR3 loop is CASSVDFSGNTIYF. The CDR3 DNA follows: TGTGCCAGCAGCGTAGACTTTTCCGGAAACACCATATATTTT.

The CDR3 coding sequence is TGTGCCAGCAGCTTGGGCGGCAGGAACTACGAGCAGTACTTC. As protein: CASSLGGRNYEQYF. The J gene is TRBJ2-7, the V gene TRBV7-9; D remains unclear. The V gene's germline CDR1 is SEHNR and CDR2 FQNEAQ (reference sequence). This CDR3 contains 14 residues. V was pared by 3 bases and J by 3 bases, with 12 bases between.

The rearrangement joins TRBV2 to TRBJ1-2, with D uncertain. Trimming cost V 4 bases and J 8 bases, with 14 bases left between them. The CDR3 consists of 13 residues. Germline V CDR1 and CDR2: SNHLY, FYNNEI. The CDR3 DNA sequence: TGTGCCAGCAGTGGGGATTGGACCTTAGGCTACACCTTC. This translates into CASSGDWTLGYTF.

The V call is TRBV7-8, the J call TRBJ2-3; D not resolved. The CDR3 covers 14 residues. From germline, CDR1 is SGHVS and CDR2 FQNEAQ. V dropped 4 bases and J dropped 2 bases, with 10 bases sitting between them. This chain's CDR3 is CASSSLQSTDTQYF. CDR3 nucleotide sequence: TGTGCCAGCAGCTCCCTCCAGTCCACAGATACGCAGTATTTT.

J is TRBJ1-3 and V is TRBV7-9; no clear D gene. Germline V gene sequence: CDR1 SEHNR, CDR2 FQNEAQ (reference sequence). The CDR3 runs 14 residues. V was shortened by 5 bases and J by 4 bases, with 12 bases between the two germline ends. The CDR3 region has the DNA TGTGCCAGCAGCCAGGTTTCGTCGGGAAACACCATATATTTT. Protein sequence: CASSQVSSGNTIYF.